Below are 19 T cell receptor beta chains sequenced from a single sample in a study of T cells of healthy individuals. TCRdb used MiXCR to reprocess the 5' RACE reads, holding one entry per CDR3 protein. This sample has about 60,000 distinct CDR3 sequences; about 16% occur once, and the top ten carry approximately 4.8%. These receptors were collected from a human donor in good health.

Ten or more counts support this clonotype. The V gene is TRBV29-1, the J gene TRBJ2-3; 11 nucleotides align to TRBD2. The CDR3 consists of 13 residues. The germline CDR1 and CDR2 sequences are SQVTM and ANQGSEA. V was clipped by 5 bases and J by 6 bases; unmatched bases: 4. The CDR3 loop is CSVLAGGPDTQYF. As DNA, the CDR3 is TGCAGCGTTCTAGCGGGGGGTCCCGATACGCAGTATTTT.

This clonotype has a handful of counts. The CDR3 DNA sequence: TGTGCCAGCAGTGCGCGACTGGGGGAGACCCAGTACTTC. This translates into CASSARLGETQYF. V and J are TRBV2 and TRBJ2-5; D is undetermined. The CDR3 runs to 13 residues. With 4 bases removed from V and 5 bases from J, the gap between germline ends came to 11 bases. Germline lookup yields CDR1 SNHLY and CDR2 FYNNEI.

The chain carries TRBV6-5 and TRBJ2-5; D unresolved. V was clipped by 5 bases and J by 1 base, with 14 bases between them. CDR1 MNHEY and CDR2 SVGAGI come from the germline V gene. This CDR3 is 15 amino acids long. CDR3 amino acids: CASSPMGRIQETQYF. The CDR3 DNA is TGTGCCAGCAGTCCCATGGGCCGAATCCAAGAGACCCAGTACTTC.

The CDR3 protein is CASRRTTTDEQFF. In DNA, the CDR3 is TGTGCCAGCAGGCGGACTACCACGGATGAGCAGTTCTTC. The chain couples TRBV6-1 to TRBJ2-1; weak D call: TRBD2 (6 bases). CDR1 and CDR2 (germline): MNHNS, SASEGT. CDR3 size: 13 residues. V lost 6 bases and J 8 bases, leaving 14 bases between the germline ends.

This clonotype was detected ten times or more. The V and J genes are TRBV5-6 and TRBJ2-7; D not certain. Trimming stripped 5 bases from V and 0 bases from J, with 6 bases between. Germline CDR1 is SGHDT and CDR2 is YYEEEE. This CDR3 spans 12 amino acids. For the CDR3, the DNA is TGTGCCAGCAGTTTAAGCTCCTACGAGCAGTACTTC. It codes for CASSLSSYEQYF. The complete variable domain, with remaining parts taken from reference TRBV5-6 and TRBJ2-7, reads DAGVTQSPTHLIKTRGQQVTLRCSPKSGHDTVSWYQQALGQGPQFIFQYYEEEERQRGNFPDRFSGHQFPNYSSELNVNALLLGDSALYLCASSLSSYEQYFGPGTRLTVT.

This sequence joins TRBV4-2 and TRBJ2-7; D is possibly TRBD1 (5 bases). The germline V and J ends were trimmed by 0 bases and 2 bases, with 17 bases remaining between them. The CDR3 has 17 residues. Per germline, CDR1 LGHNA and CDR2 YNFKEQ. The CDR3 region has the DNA TGTGCCAGCAGCCAAGAACTTATAGGACAACCACCCTACGAGCAGTACTTC. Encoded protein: CASSQELIGQPPYEQYF.

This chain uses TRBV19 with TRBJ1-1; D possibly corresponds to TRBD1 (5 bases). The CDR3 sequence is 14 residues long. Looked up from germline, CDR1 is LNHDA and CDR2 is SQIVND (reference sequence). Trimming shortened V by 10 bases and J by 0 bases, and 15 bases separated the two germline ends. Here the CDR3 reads CATTRRDVNTEAFF. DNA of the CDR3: TGTGCCACTACGCGCAGGGATGTGAACACTGAAGCTTTCTTT. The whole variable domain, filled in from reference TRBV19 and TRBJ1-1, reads DGGITQSPKYLFRKEGQNVTLSCEQNLNHDAMYWYRQDPGQGLRLIYYSQIVNDFQKGDIAEGYSVSREKKESFPLTVTSAQKNPTAFYLCATTRRDVNTEAFFGQGTRLTVV.

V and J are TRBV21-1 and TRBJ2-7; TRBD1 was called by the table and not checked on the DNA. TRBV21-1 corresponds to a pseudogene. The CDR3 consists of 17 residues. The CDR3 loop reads CASSKVLTEGWSYEQYF. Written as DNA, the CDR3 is TGTGCCAGCAGCAAAGTTTTAACTGAGGGGTGGTCCTACGAGCAGTACTTC.

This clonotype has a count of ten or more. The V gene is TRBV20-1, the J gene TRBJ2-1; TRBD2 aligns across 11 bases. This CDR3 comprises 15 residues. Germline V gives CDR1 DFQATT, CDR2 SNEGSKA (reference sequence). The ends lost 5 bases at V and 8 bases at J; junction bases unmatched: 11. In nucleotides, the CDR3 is TGCAGTGCTTACTTTAGCGGGGGGGCCAGGGATGAGCAGTTCTTC. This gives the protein CSAYFSGGARDEQFF.

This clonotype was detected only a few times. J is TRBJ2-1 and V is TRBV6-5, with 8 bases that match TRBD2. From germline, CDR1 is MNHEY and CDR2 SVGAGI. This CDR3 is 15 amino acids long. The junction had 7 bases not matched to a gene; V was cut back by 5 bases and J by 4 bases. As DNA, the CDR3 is TGTGCCAGCAGTCCGGGGACTAGGAGTTACAATGAGCAGTTCTTC. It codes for CASSPGTRSYNEQFF.

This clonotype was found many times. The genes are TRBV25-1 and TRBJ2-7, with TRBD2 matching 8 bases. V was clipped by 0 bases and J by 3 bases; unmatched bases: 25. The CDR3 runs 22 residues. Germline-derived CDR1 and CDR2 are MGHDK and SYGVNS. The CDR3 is CASSEYFSGRQYDREGNYEQYF. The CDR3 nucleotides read TGTGCCAGCAGTGAATATTTCTCGGGGCGGCAGTATGATCGGGAGGGTAACTACGAGCAGTACTTC.

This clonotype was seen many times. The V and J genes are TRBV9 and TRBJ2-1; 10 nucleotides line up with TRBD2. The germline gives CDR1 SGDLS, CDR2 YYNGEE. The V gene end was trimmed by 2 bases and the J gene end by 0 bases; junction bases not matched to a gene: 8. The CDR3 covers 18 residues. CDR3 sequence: CASSVVAGGGSSYNEQFF. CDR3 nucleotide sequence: TGTGCCAGCAGCGTTGTAGCGGGGGGCGGAAGCTCCTACAATGAGCAGTTCTTC.

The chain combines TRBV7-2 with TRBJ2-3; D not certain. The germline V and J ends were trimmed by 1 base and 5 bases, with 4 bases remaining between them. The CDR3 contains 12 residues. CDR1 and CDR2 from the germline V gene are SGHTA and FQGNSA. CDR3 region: CASSLGRDTQYF. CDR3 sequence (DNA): TGTGCCAGCAGCTTAGGAAGAGATACGCAGTATTTT.

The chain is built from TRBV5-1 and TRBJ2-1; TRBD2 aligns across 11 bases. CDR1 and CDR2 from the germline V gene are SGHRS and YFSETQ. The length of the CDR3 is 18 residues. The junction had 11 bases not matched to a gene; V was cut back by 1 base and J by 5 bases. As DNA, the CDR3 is TGCGCCAGCAGCTTGACCCTTACCGGGACTAGCGGCAACAATGAGCAGTTCTTC. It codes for CASSLTLTGTSGNNEQFF.

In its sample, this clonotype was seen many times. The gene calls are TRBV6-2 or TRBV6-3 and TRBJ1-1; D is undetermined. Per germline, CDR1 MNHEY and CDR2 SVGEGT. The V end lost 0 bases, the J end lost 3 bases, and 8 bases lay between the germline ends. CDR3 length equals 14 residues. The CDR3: CASSYSSQHTEAFF. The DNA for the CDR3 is TGTGCCAGCAGTTACTCTAGCCAACACACTGAAGCTTTCTTT.

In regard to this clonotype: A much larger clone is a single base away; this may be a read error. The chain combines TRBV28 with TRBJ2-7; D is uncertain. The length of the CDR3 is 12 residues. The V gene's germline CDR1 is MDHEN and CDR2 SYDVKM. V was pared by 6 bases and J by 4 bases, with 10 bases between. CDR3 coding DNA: TGTGCCAGCAGCACAGCACTATACGAGCAGTACTTC. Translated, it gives CASSTALYEQYF.

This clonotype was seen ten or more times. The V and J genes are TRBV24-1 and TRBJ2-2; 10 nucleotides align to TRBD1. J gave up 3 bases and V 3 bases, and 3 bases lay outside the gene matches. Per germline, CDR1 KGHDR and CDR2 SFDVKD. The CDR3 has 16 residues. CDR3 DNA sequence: TGTGCCACCAGTGATGACGGGACAGGGGACACCGGGGAGCTGTTTTTT. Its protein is CATSDDGTGDTGELFF.

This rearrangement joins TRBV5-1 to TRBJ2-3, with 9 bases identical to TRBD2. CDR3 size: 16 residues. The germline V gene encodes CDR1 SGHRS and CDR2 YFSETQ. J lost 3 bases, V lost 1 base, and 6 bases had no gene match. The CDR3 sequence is CASSLSRLAGTDTQYF. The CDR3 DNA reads TGCGCCAGCAGCTTGAGTCGGCTAGCGGGAACAGATACGCAGTATTTT.

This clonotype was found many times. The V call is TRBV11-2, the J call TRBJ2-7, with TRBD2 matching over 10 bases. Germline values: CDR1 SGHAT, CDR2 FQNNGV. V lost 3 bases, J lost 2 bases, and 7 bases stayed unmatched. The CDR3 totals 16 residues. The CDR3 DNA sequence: TGTGCCAGCAGCTTTATACTAGCGGGACAACCCTACGAGCAGTACTTC. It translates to CASSFILAGQPYEQYF.